Shown below are 29 T cell receptor beta chains from a single sample sequenced in a study of CD8+ T cells in alopecia areata. Treatment indicated: oral pan-JAK inhibitor, 5-10 mg twice daily. Following extraction, RNA underwent reverse transcription to cDNA, which served as the sequencing template. Using immunoSEQ multiplex PCR, the repertoire was profiled, and TCRdb retains in-frame clones only, with some absent. The table includes about 270,000 clones, 60% detected once. The specimen was CD4+ T cells sorted from blood, collected between weeks 51 and 52, from a patient treated with tofacitinib. All receptors come from a human donor with alopecia areata.

The chain uses TRBV29-1 and TRBJ1-5, with D uncertain. CDR1 SQVTM and CDR2 ANQGSEA come from the germline V gene. There are 13 residues in the CDR3. Deletions cut 3 bases from V and 7 bases from J, with 13 bases between. The CDR3 DNA reads TGCAGCGTTGAGCGCCAGCCGGGACAGCCCCAGCATTTT. Amino acid sequence: CSVERQPGQPQHF.

About this clone itself: At one end, the junction sequence differs from germline, possibly due to a read error. The rearrangement links TRBV5-4 to TRBJ2-3; 7 nucleotides match TRBD2. The CDR3 totals 14 residues. CDR1 and CDR2 (germline): SGHNT, YYREEE (reference sequence). CDR3 DNA sequence: TGTGCCAGCAGTTTGGGAGGGCTCACAGATACGCAGTATTTT. Its translation: CASSLGGLTDTQYF.

The chain has TRBV11-3 and TRBJ2-5, with 8 nucleotides matching TRBD1. The CDR3 runs to 14 residues. V lost 5 bases and J lost 2; bases outside the gene matches: 4. The V gene's germline CDR1 is SGHNT and CDR2 YENEEA. The CDR3 nucleotides read TGTGCCAGCAGCGCACAGGGGGGACAAGAGACCCAGTACTTC. This sequence encodes CASSAQGGQETQYF.

This clone was found a few times. The chain recombines TRBV30 with TRBJ2-2; D perhaps matches TRBD2 (7 bases). Germline CDR1 reads GTSNPN; CDR2 reads SVGIG (reference sequence). The CDR3 covers 15 residues. V was shortened by 6 bases and J by 2 bases, with 16 bases between the two germline ends. In nucleotides, the CDR3 is TGTGCCTGCTATCGGGGGGCACTAAACACCGGGGAGCTGTTTTTT. Its translation: CACYRGALNTGELFF.

The rearrangement joins TRBV5-6 to TRBJ1-2; 9 bases match TRBD1. This CDR3 has 14 amino acids. With V trimmed by 0 bases and J by 7 bases, 4 bases remained unmatched. Germline loops: CDR1 SGHDT, CDR2 YYEEEE. CDR3 DNA: TGTGCCAGCAGCTTGGCAGGGACAGGGCCTGGCTACACCTTC. This translates into CASSLAGTGPGYTF.

In nucleotides, the CDR3 is TGCGCCAGCAGCTTGGGGGACGGGAATGGCTACACCTTC. Translating it yields CASSLGDGNGYTF. This rearrangement joins TRBV5-1 to TRBJ1-2; D may be TRBD1 (5 bases). This CDR3 has 13 amino acids. V was clipped by 0 bases and J by 6 bases, with 9 bases between them. Germline V gene lookup returns CDR1 SGHRS and CDR2 YFSETQ.

V gene TRBV30 combines with J gene TRBJ2-1, with 8 bases aligning to TRBD1. Germline V gene sequence: CDR1 GTSNPN, CDR2 SVGIG (reference sequence). V was clipped by 5 bases and J by 4 bases; unmatched bases: 10. This CDR3 comprises 15 residues. CDR3 bases: TGTGCCTGGGGGATGAGCCAGGGGGCATACAATGAGCAGTTCTTC. The encoded protein is CAWGMSQGAYNEQFF. Full variable domain (outside the CDR3, taken from reference TRBV30 and TRBJ2-1): SQTIHQWPATLVQPVGSPLSLECTVEGTSNPNLYWYRQAAGRGLQLLFYSVGIGQISSEVPQNLSASRPQDRQFILSSKKLLLSDSGFYLCAWGMSQGAYNEQFFGPGTRLTVL.

V usage is TRBV6-6 and J usage is TRBJ2-6, with D possibly matching TRBD2 (5 bases). The germline CDR1 and CDR2 sequences are MNHNY and SVGAGI (reference sequence). The CDR3 sequence is 16 residues long. Trimming shortened V by 7 bases and J by 4 bases, and 17 bases separated the two germline ends. CDR3 in amino acids: CASTEDSIPGANVLTF. The CDR3 DNA reads TGTGCCAGCACCGAGGACTCCATCCCCGGGGCCAACGTCCTGACTTTC.

The chain carries TRBV29-1 and TRBJ1-1; D is unresolved. This CDR3 has 11 residues. The V and J ends lost 7 bases and 1 base respectively, with 7 bases between them. Germline V gene data show CDR1 as SQVTM and CDR2 as ANQGSEA. The CDR3 loop is CSAQGNTEAFF. CDR3 nucleotide sequence: TGCAGCGCCCAAGGGAACACTGAAGCTTTCTTT.

This chain connects TRBV30 to TRBJ1-2; possibly TRBD1 for D (6 bases). The CDR3 extends over 13 amino acids. V dropped 5 bases and J dropped 4 bases, with 14 bases sitting between them. The V gene's germline CDR1 is GTSNPN and CDR2 SVGIG (reference sequence). This chain's CDR3 is CAWGEQGLYGYTF. Written as DNA, the CDR3 is TGTGCCTGGGGGGAACAGGGACTCTATGGCTACACCTTC.

The chain couples TRBV18 to TRBJ2-7, with 9 bases lining up with TRBD1. This CDR3 contains 14 residues. The germline CDR1 and CDR2 sequences are KGHSH and LQKENI. Trimming cost V 3 bases and J 2 bases; bases outside gene matches: 2. The CDR3 sequence: CASSPGTGTYEQYF. CDR3 coding DNA: TGTGCCAGCTCACCCGGGACAGGGACCTACGAGCAGTACTTC. The complete variable domain, with remaining parts taken from reference TRBV18 and TRBJ2-7, reads NAGVMQNPRHLVRRRGQEARLRCSPMKGHSHVYWYRQLPEEGLKFMVYLQKENIIDESGMPKERFSAEFPKEGPSILRIQQVVRGDSAAYFCASSPGTGTYEQYFGPGTRLTVT.

This chain links TRBV2 with TRBJ2-5; D is undetermined. Germline-derived CDR1 and CDR2 are SNHLY and FYNNEI. The CDR3 totals 14 residues. Trimming pared 6 bases from V and 7 bases from J, leaving 18 bases between. The CDR3 is CASRGSTSAGTQYF. DNA for the CDR3: TGTGCCAGCAGGGGATCGACATCCGCCGGGACCCAGTACTTC.

This clone occurred a few times. V gene TRBV5-4 combines with J gene TRBJ2-6; D gene ambiguous. The CDR3 covers 15 residues. Trimming cost V 0 bases and J 1 base, with 5 bases left between them. Germline CDR1 and CDR2: SGHNT and YYREEE (reference sequence). The CDR3 coding sequence is TGTGCCAGCAGCTTGGTGTCTTCTGGGGCCAACGTCCTGACTTTC. Translation: CASSLVSSGANVLTF.

This chain joins TRBV10-3 and TRBJ2-7; TRBD1 matches at 7 bases. The CDR3 has 14 residues. Germline trimming cut 7 bases from V and 1 base from J; bases unmatched to any gene: 7. CDR1 is ENHRY and CDR2 is SYGVKD in the germline V gene. The CDR3 sequence: CAINPGTASYEQYF. The CDR3 nucleotides are TGTGCCATCAACCCTGGGACAGCGTCCTACGAGCAGTACTTC.

The V gene is TRBV7-9, the J gene TRBJ2-4, with 8 nucleotides matching TRBD1. V dropped 5 bases and J dropped 8; count of bases not matched to a gene: 5. The germline V gene encodes CDR1 SEHNR and CDR2 FQNEAQ (reference sequence). The CDR3 has 13 residues. As DNA, the CDR3 is TGTGCCAGCAGCGCACTGACAGGGGACATTCAGTACTTC. Its translation is CASSALTGDIQYF.

The chain joins TRBV2 to TRBJ2-3, with no clear D. The germline V gene has CDR1 SNHLY and CDR2 FYNNEI. The CDR3 loop spans 15 amino acids. Trimming took 6 bases from V and 0 from J, leaving 13 bases between them. The CDR3 is CASRDLISSTDTQYF. The CDR3 region has the DNA TGTGCCAGCAGAGATCTGATATCTAGCACAGATACGCAGTATTTT. The full variable domain, with the rest looked up from reference TRBV2 and TRBJ2-3, is EPEVTQTPSHQVTQMGQEVILRCVPISNHLYFYWYRQILGQKVEFLVSFYNNEISEKSEIFDDQFSVERPDGSNFTLKIRSTKLEDSAMYFCASRDLISSTDTQYFGPGTRLTVL.

The chain recombines TRBV28 with TRBJ2-7; D may be TRBD1 (6 bases). The CDR3 is made up of 12 amino acids. V was clipped by 6 bases and J by 4 bases, with 10 bases between them. Germline V gene data show CDR1 as MDHEN and CDR2 as SYDVKM. Here the CDR3 reads CASRQQGYEQYF. CDR3 DNA: TGTGCCAGCAGGCAACAGGGTTACGAGCAGTACTTC.

This clone was found a few times. V gene TRBV29-1 combines with J gene TRBJ1-5, with D hard to call. Deletions cut 2 bases from V and 3 bases from J, with 8 bases between. Per germline, CDR1 SQVTM and CDR2 ANQGSEA. The CDR3 sequence is 13 residues long. CDR3 sequence reads: CSVEHGPNQPQHF. Here the CDR3 DNA reads TGCAGCGTTGAACACGGACCCAATCAGCCCCAGCATTTT.

The V call is TRBV4-1, the J call TRBJ1-2, with D possibly matching TRBD1 (5 bases). There are 15 residues in the CDR3. V was clipped by 4 bases and J by 0 bases, with 12 bases between them. The germline CDR1 and CDR2 sequences are MGHRA and YSYEKL. The DNA of the CDR3 is TGCGCCAGCAGCCCCCCCGGGGCACCTAACTATGGCTACACCTTC. This translates into CASSPPGAPNYGYTF.

In its sample, this clone was seen a few times. J is TRBJ1-2 and V is TRBV29-1, with no clear D. The germline V and J ends were trimmed by 0 bases and 7 bases, with 12 bases remaining between them. The CDR3 spans 13 residues. Germline-derived CDR1 and CDR2 are SQVTM and ANQGSEA. Here the CDR3 reads CSVEDLGGLGYTF. DNA for the CDR3: TGCAGCGTTGAAGATCTCGGAGGGCTTGGCTACACCTTC.

On this clone itself: The sample contains more than one DNA sequence encoding this CDR3. This rearrangement joins TRBV4-3 to TRBJ1-2; D not resolved. The V end lost 0 bases, the J end lost 4 bases, and 6 bases lay between the germline ends. This CDR3 comprises 13 residues. Per the germline V gene, CDR1 is LGHNA and CDR2 is YSLEER. The CDR3 bases are TGCGCCAGCAGCCAAGACAGCAGCTATGGCTACACCTTC. Its translation is CASSQDSSYGYTF.

The chain has TRBV29-1 and TRBJ2-7; D not resolved. The germline V gene encodes CDR1 SQVTM and CDR2 ANQGSEA. The ends were cut back, 6 bases at V and 2 bases at J, with 17 bases in the middle. This CDR3 has 14 amino acids. The CDR3 DNA is TGCAGCGTCGGAGTAGTGGGGTTGGCCTACGAGCAGTACTTC. Residues: CSVGVVGLAYEQYF.

The chain couples TRBV7-9 to TRBJ1-2, with 10 positions matching TRBD1. V was clipped by 3 bases and J by 8 bases; unmatched bases: 6. Germline CDR1 SEHNR, CDR2 FQNEAQ (reference sequence). This CDR3 region has 14 residues. CDR3 bases: TGTGCCAGCAGCTTTTTGGGGACAGGGGACGGCTACACCTTC. This gives the protein CASSFLGTGDGYTF.

J is TRBJ2-5 and V is TRBV5-1; D unresolved. Looked up from germline, CDR1 is SGHRS and CDR2 is YFSETQ. CDR3 length: 13 residues. V was clipped by 0 bases and J by 1 base, with 4 bases between them. The CDR3 is CASSLGSQETQYF. CDR3 in DNA: TGCGCCAGCAGCTTGGGGAGCCAAGAGACCCAGTACTTC. Full variable domain (missing parts from reference TRBV5-1 and TRBJ2-5): KAGVTQTPRYLIKTRGQQVTLSCSPISGHRSVSWYQQTPGQGLQFLFEYFSETQRNKGNFPGRFSGRQFSNSRSEMNVSTLELGDSALYLCASSLGSQETQYFGPGTRLLVL.

The chain combines TRBV5-1 with TRBJ1-1; D might be TRBD1 (5 bases). CDR1 and CDR2 (germline): SGHRS, YFSETQ. V lost 4 bases and J lost 1, with 14 bases in between. The CDR3 spans 15 residues. For the CDR3, the DNA is TGCGCCAGCAGCGGAAAAGGGACCCAGAACACTGAAGCTTTCTTT. Amino acid sequence: CASSGKGTQNTEAFF.

The chain employs TRBV2 and TRBJ2-5; a possible D gene is TRBD1 (8 bases). Germline values: CDR1 SNHLY, CDR2 FYNNEI. This CDR3 has 15 residues. Trimming took off 7 bases at V and 5 bases at J, with 20 bases between the two ends. In nucleotides, the CDR3 is TGTGCCAGCACTCAACAGGGGGTAGCGGGCGAGACCCAGTACTTC. Translation: CASTQQGVAGETQYF.

The rearrangement links TRBV29-1 to TRBJ1-3, with no clear D. Germline values: CDR1 SQVTM, CDR2 ANQGSEA. V gave up 4 bases and J gave up 0 bases, with 10 bases separating them. This CDR3 contains 14 residues. The CDR3 spells CSVVDQVSGNTIYF. CDR3 nucleotide sequence: TGCAGCGTTGTGGATCAGGTCTCTGGAAACACCATATATTTT. Using reference TRBV29-1 and TRBJ1-3 for the parts outside the CDR3, the full variable domain is SAVISQKPSRDICQRGTSLTIQCQVDSQVTMMFWYRQQPGQSLTLIATANQGSEATYESGFVIDKFPISRPNLTFSTLTVSNMSPEDSSIYLCSVVDQVSGNTIYFGEGSWLTVV.

This clone appeared a few times. The chain employs TRBV30 and TRBJ1-5; 7 bases align to TRBD1. This CDR3 contains 13 residues. The ends lost 5 bases at V and 5 bases at J; junction bases unmatched: 6. CDR1 and CDR2 from the germline V gene are GTSNPN and SVGIG (reference sequence). The CDR3 DNA reads as TGTGCCTGGGCGGACAGGCGCGATCAGCCCCAGCATTTT. Protein: CAWADRRDQPQHF.

V usage is TRBV29-1 and J usage is TRBJ2-1; the D gene is possibly TRBD1 (6 bases). V shed 3 bases and J shed 0 bases, with 18 bases lying between them. Germline CDR1 SQVTM, CDR2 ANQGSEA. This CDR3 is built from 17 residues. CDR3 nucleotides: TGCAGCGTTGAGGACCGGGACACCTGGAGCTCCTACAATGAGCAGTTCTTC. This sequence encodes CSVEDRDTWSSYNEQFF.